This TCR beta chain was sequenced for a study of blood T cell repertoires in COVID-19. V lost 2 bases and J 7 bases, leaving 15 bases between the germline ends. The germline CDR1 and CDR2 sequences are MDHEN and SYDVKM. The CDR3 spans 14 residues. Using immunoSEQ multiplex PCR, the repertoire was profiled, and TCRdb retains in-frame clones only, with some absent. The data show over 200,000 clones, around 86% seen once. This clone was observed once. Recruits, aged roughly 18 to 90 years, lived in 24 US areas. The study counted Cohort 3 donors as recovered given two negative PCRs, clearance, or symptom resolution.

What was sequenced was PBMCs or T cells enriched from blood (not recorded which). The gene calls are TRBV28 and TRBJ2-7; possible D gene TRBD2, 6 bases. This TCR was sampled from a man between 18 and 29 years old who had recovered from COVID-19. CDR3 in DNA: TGTGCCAGCAGTTTACCTAAGGCCGGGAGTGAGCAGTACTTC. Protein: CASSLPKAGSEQYF.